The 24 T cell receptor beta chains below all came from one sample that was sequenced in a study of T cells after yellow fever vaccination. TCRdb ran MiXCR on the 5' RACE reads and lists one entry per CDR3 protein. The repertoire has 200,000 to 250,000 distinct CDR3 sequences, approximately 3% of them found once; the top ten carry about 3%. Specimen: CD4+ T cells sorted from PBMCs, collected 10 days after the yellow fever booster vaccination. The receptors shown here come from a man aged 18 to 30 who received the YFV17D yellow fever vaccine.

This clonotype has ten or more counts. The rearrangement links TRBV7-9 to TRBJ1-2; D uncertain. The CDR3 is made up of 12 amino acids. V was cut by 5 bases and J by 4 bases, with 8 bases left in between. Germline V gene sequence: CDR1 SEHNR, CDR2 FQNEAQ (reference sequence). CDR3 DNA: TGTGCCAGCAGCCCCCCCGGCTATGGCTACACCTTC. Its protein product is CASSPPGYGYTF. The variable domain in full, with the rest retrieved from reference TRBV7-9 and TRBJ1-2, is DTGVSQNPRHKITKRGQNVTFRCDPISEHNRLYWYRQTLGQGPEFLTYFQNEAQLEKSRLLSDRFSAERPKGSFSTLEIQRTEQGDSAMYLCASSPPGYGYTFGSGTRLTVV.

At least ten counts were recorded for this clonotype. Here the CDR3 DNA reads TGTGCCAGCAGCGCCCACCGAGCAGGTCACGACTACAATGAGCAGTTCTTC. Protein product: CASSAHRAGHDYNEQFF. The gene calls are TRBV9 and TRBJ2-1; the D is unclear. Germline V lookup: CDR1 SGDLS, CDR2 YYNGEE. The CDR3 consists of 17 residues. Trimming took off 3 bases at V and 3 bases at J, with 19 bases between the two ends.

This clonotype occurred many times. CDR3 sequence reads: CASSLYDSGSEQYV. The DNA of the CDR3 is TGCGCCAGCAGCTTGTACGACAGCGGGAGCGAGCAGTACGTC. The rearrangement uses TRBV5-1 and TRBJ2-7, with 8 bases that match TRBD2. The CDR3 sequence is 14 residues long. V was pared by 1 base and J by 6 bases, with 6 bases of the junction left unmatched. Germline V gene data show CDR1 as SGHRS and CDR2 as YFSETQ.

This clonotype appeared many times. The genes are TRBV18 and TRBJ1-1; D gene unclear. Trimming took 3 bases from V and 4 from J, leaving 9 bases between them. CDR1 KGHSH and CDR2 LQKENI come from the germline V gene. The CDR3 extends over 13 amino acids. The CDR3 sequence: CASSPRHGTEAFF. CDR3 DNA: TGTGCCAGCTCACCGAGACATGGCACTGAAGCTTTCTTT.

This clonotype was seen a few times. This rearrangement joins TRBV20-1 to TRBJ1-5; TRBD1 agrees at 7 bases. CDR1 and CDR2 (germline): DFQATT, SNEGSKA (reference sequence). The CDR3 has 14 residues. Trimming cost V 2 bases and J 5 bases; bases outside gene matches: 6. DNA of the CDR3: TGCAGTGCTAGACAGACAGGGATCGATCAGCCCCAGCATTTT. This gives the protein CSARQTGIDQPQHF.

This clonotype was detected many times. This chain uses TRBV21-1 with TRBJ2-4; no check of the table's D call, TRBD1, against the DNA was made. TRBV21-1 corresponds to a pseudogene. The CDR3 length is 12 residues. CDR3 amino acids: CARGGGANIQYF. DNA for the CDR3: TGTGCCCGCGGGGGGGGGGCAAACATTCAGTACTTC.

V and J are TRBV4-1 and TRBJ2-1, with a tentative D call TRBD2 (5 bases). V was pared by 0 bases and J by 5 bases, with 14 bases between. The V gene's germline CDR1 is MGHRA and CDR2 YSYEKL. The CDR3 loop spans 16 amino acids. The CDR3 spells CASSQEGAARDNEQFF. For the CDR3, the DNA is TGCGCCAGCAGCCAAGAGGGCGCAGCGCGGGACAATGAGCAGTTCTTC.

This clonotype has ten or more counts. The chain recombines TRBV7-9 with TRBJ2-7; D might be TRBD2 (6 bases). The germline gives CDR1 SEHNR, CDR2 FQNEAQ (reference sequence). The CDR3 consists of 14 residues. V lost 5 bases, J lost 1 base, and 12 bases lay in between. The CDR3 DNA sequence: TGTGCCAGCAGCCCCCCGGCGGGGTCCTACGAGCAGTACTTC. Encoded protein: CASSPPAGSYEQYF.

The chain has TRBV4-3 and TRBJ2-3, with D perhaps TRBD1 or TRBD2 (6 bases each). CDR3 length equals 12 residues. Trimming removed 11 bases at V and 5 bases at J, with 14 bases between. The germline V gene encodes CDR1 LGHNA and CDR2 YSLEER. In DNA, the CDR3 is TGCGCCGAGGGGGGAGAAAAAGATACGCAGTATTTT. This encodes CAEGGEKDTQYF.

The chain couples TRBV7-2 to TRBJ1-5; 11 positions agree with TRBD1. This CDR3 has 16 residues. V lost 4 bases to trimming and J lost 1 base; unmatched junction nucleotides: 3. In germline, CDR1 is SGHTA, CDR2 FQGNSA. This CDR3 is CASSWDRGWSNQPQHF. The DNA of the CDR3 is TGTGCCAGCAGCTGGGACAGGGGGTGGAGCAATCAGCCCCAGCATTTT.

This clonotype has at least ten counts. The rearrangement uses TRBV28 and TRBJ2-1, with TRBD1 as a possible D gene (6 bases). CDR1 and CDR2 (germline): MDHEN, SYDVKM. V lost 2 bases, J lost 9 bases, and 14 bases lay in between. CDR3 length equals 14 residues. CDR3 nucleotides: TGTGCCAGCAGTTTAGGGGCAGGGGATCGTGAGCAGTTCTTC. Translation: CASSLGAGDREQFF.

This clonotype was seen a handful of times. The rearrangement joins TRBV7-2 to TRBJ2-5; D is uncertain. The V end lost 5 bases, the J end lost 2 bases, and 9 bases lay between the germline ends. The CDR3 has 13 residues. Germline V gene sequence: CDR1 SGHTA, CDR2 FQGNSA. CDR3 loop: CASSPHGQETQYF. The CDR3 DNA reads TGTGCCAGCAGCCCCCACGGGCAAGAGACCCAGTACTTC.

This clonotype occurred many times. The chain combines TRBV6-6 with TRBJ1-4, with TRBD1 as a possible D gene (6 bases). V lost 6 bases to trimming and J lost 6 bases, with 17 bases between them. Germline V gene data show CDR1 as MNHNY and CDR2 as SVGAGI (reference sequence). The CDR3 length is 15 residues. CDR3 sequence (DNA): TGTGCCAGCAGGGGTAACAGGGCCGAGTATGAAAAACTGTTTTTT. As protein: CASRGNRAEYEKLFF.

This clonotype was counted only a few times. This chain connects TRBV7-2 to TRBJ1-6, with D perhaps matching TRBD1 (5 bases). Germline V lookup: CDR1 SGHTA, CDR2 FQGNSA. V lost 5 bases and J lost 2, with 7 bases in between. The CDR3 is made up of 14 amino acids. CDR3 DNA: TGTGCCAGCAGCCAGGGTCCCTATAATTCACCCCTCCACTTT. Protein sequence: CASSQGPYNSPLHF.

This clonotype appeared a few times. The chain uses TRBV12-3 or TRBV12-4 and TRBJ1-2; D is possibly TRBD1 (5 bases). The V end lost 2 bases, the J end lost 4 bases, and 11 bases lay between the germline ends. This CDR3 has 14 amino acids. The CDR3 nucleotides read TGTGCCAGCAGTTTAATATCAGGGCCCTATGGCTACACCTTC. This sequence encodes CASSLISGPYGYTF.

This chain uses TRBV7-6 with TRBJ2-3; 10 nucleotides match TRBD2. The CDR3 sequence is 16 residues long. Germline V lookup: CDR1 SGHVS, CDR2 FNYEAQ. V lost 6 bases and J lost 3; bases outside the gene matches: 9. CDR3 in DNA: TGTGCCAGCAGGGGCCTAGCGGGGGTTGGAACAGATACGCAGTATTTT. Residues: CASRGLAGVGTDTQYF.

In this sample, this clonotype turned up many times. The V gene is TRBV5-6, the J gene TRBJ1-2; D not resolved. Trimming stripped 1 base from V and 6 bases from J, with 4 bases between. CDR1 is SGHDT, CDR2 YYEEEE, per germline. The CDR3 totals 11 residues. CDR3 DNA: TGTGCCAGCAGCTTGACCCATGGCTACACCTTC. Its translation: CASSLTHGYTF. Filled out from reference TRBV5-6 and TRBJ1-2, the complete variable domain reads DAGVTQSPTHLIKTRGQQVTLRCSPKSGHDTVSWYQQALGQGPQFIFQYYEEEERQRGNFPDRFSGHQFPNYSSELNVNALLLGDSALYLCASSLTHGYTFGSGTRLTVV.

This clonotype has at least ten counts. The chain links TRBV5-5 to TRBJ2-3, with D tentatively TRBD2 (6 bases). V dropped 0 bases and J dropped 2 bases, with 7 bases sitting between them. The CDR3 contains 14 residues. Germline lookup yields CDR1 SGHKS and CDR2 YYEKEE (reference sequence). DNA for the CDR3: TGTGCCAGCAGCTTGGGGGGACTCACAGATACGCAGTATTTT. This codes for CASSLGGLTDTQYF.

This clonotype showed up many times. V gene TRBV15 combines with J gene TRBJ2-1; 11 positions match TRBD2. Trimming took 3 bases from V and 12 from J; bases not matched to a gene: 13. Germline values: CDR1 LNHNV, CDR2 YYDKDF (reference sequence). The CDR3 length is 16 residues. CDR3 amino acids: CATSSSSGGIRRAQFF. The CDR3 nucleotides read TGTGCCACCAGCAGCTCTAGCGGGGGGATCCGACGTGCGCAGTTCTTC.

The rearrangement uses TRBV6-2 or TRBV6-3 and TRBJ2-5; 8 positions match TRBD2. CDR1 is MNHEY, CDR2 SVGEGT, per germline. This CDR3 is built from 16 residues. The V and J ends lost 6 bases and 1 base, in that order; junction bases with no gene match: 10. This CDR3 reads CASRIVGLAPQETQYF. The CDR3 DNA reads as TGTGCCAGCAGAATCGTCGGACTAGCCCCCCAAGAGACCCAGTACTTC.

The J gene is TRBJ1-5, the V gene TRBV6-5; D is possibly TRBD1 (6 bases). Germline lookup yields CDR1 MNHEY and CDR2 SVGAGI. The CDR3 has 15 residues. Trimming shortened V by 0 bases and J by 6 bases, and 12 bases separated the two germline ends. As DNA, the CDR3 is TGTGCCAGCAGTTACTCGTCAGGGGTTGGTCAGCCCCAGCATTTT. This gives the protein CASSYSSGVGQPQHF.

This clonotype has more than one count but fewer than ten. The V and J genes are TRBV20-1 and TRBJ1-2; D is unresolved. V was pared by 5 bases and J by 3 bases, with 16 bases between. This CDR3 contains 14 residues. Germline CDR1 reads DFQATT; CDR2 reads SNEGSKA (reference sequence). In DNA form, the CDR3 reads TGCAGTGCTTCAGAATTTTGGACGGACTATGGCTACACCTTC. Its translation is CSASEFWTDYGYTF.

A few counts support this clonotype. The genes are TRBV24-1 and TRBJ2-1; 7 nucleotides line up with TRBD1. V trimming: 5 bases; J trimming: 2 bases; junction bases outside the gene matches: 2. Germline CDR1 KGHDR, CDR2 SFDVKD. CDR3 length equals 14 residues. CDR3 amino acids: CATSVGTAYNEQFF. Written as DNA, the CDR3 is TGTGCCACCAGTGTCGGGACAGCCTACAATGAGCAGTTCTTC.

The chain links TRBV30 to TRBJ1-5, with no clear D. The CDR3 is 13 amino acids. Trimming removed 8 bases from V and 7 bases from J, with 18 bases in between. Looked up from germline, CDR1 is GTSNPN and CDR2 is SVGIG (reference sequence). The CDR3 region is CARDNMRVQPQHF. The DNA for the CDR3 is TGTGCCCGCGATAATATGAGGGTCCAGCCCCAGCATTTT.